This TCR beta chain was sequenced in a study of Tregs in tolerant kidney transplant recipients. Mixed chimerism was transient after nonmyeloablative marrow transplants from related graft donors. Turning to this clone: Its antigen is not identified. The sequence runs out 3 residues before the end of the CDR3; the remainder is reconstructed from the germline J gene.

The V gene end was trimmed by 4 bases and the J gene end by 4 bases; junction bases not matched to a gene: 7. Germline V gene lookup returns CDR1 SGHNT and CDR2 YYREEE (reference sequence). CDR3 size: 15 residues. Method: immunoSEQ multiplex PCR; TCRdb's copy keeps in-frame clones and lacks some. Recorded for this sample: about 23,000 clones. Study-wide results and limits: Tolerant patients' donor-specific Tregs expanded beyond overall Tregs, suggesting antigen-driven growth. The small number of patients limits these findings pending further validation. Nucleotide sequences could not be compared across some patients' samples due to primer changes.

This sequence was found in a human patient who received a combined kidney and bone marrow transplant. Some T cells may trace back to the graft donor. Sequenced material: CD4+ T cells from blood (PBMCs), taken 6 months after the transplant. The J gene is TRBJ2-1, the V gene TRBV5-4, with 8 positions matching TRBD2. Partial CDR3 DNA: TGTGCCAGCAGCCTTAGGGGACTAGTGTACAATGAG. It encodes CASSLRGLVYNE. The full CDR3 protein is CASSLRGLVYNEQFF. Complete variable domain (other parts from reference TRBV5-4 and TRBJ2-1): ETGVTQSPTHLIKTRGQQVTLRCSSQSGHNTVSWYQQALGQGPQFIFQYYREEENGRGNFPPRFSGLQFPNYSSELNVNALELDDSALYLCASSLRGLVYNEQFFGPGTRLTVL.